These 14 T cell receptor beta chains share one sample of origin, sequenced in a study of T cell responses to AZD1222 COVID-19 vaccine. Repertoires were generated with immunoSEQ multiplex PCR, while TCRdb's copy carries only in-frame clones and drops some. The table lists some 200,000 clones, 93% of them singletons. The sequencing used peripheral blood, collected on day 0 of AZD1222 vaccination. The receptors were gathered from an adult in good health.

V is TRBV12-5 and J is TRBJ2-3; 13 nucleotides align to TRBD2. In germline, CDR1 is LGHNT, CDR2 FRNRAP. With V trimmed by 5 bases and J by 2 bases, 4 bases remained unmatched. The CDR3 has 16 residues. The CDR3 here is CASGTGLAGVTDTQYF. As DNA, the CDR3 is TGTGCTAGTGGTACCGGACTAGCGGGGGTCACAGATACGCAGTATTTT.

The CDR3 reads CSVEDSTGVPRYGYTF. In DNA form, the CDR3 reads TGCAGCGTTGAAGACTCCACAGGGGTGCCCAGATATGGCTACACCTTC. V gene TRBV29-1 combines with J gene TRBJ1-2; the match to TRBD1 covers 7 bases. V gave up 0 bases and J gave up 5 bases; unmatched junction bases: 12. Germline V gene lookup returns CDR1 SQVTM and CDR2 ANQGSEA. This CDR3 is built from 16 residues.

The rearrangement uses TRBV3-1 (or the pseudogene TRBV3-2) and TRBJ2-7, with D possibly called TRBD1 or TRBD2 (5 bases each). This CDR3 is 15 amino acids long. V gave up 4 bases and J gave up 3 bases, with 16 bases separating them. Germline V CDR1 and CDR2: LGHDT, YNNKEL (reference sequence). The CDR3: CASSLVGTQGYEQYF. The CDR3 DNA is TGTGCCAGCAGCCTGGTCGGGACCCAAGGCTACGAGCAGTACTTC.

The chain is built from TRBV2 and TRBJ2-1, with D maybe TRBD1 (6 bases). Trimming removed 7 bases at V and 5 bases at J, with 9 bases between. Germline CDR1 reads SNHLY; CDR2 reads FYNNEI. The CDR3 length is 12 residues. CDR3 nucleotides: TGTGCCAGCAAAGGGGACAACAATGAGCAGTTCTTC. Translating it yields CASKGDNNEQFF.

This rearrangement joins TRBV5-1 to TRBJ2-7, with 9 nucleotides matching TRBD2. The CDR3 extends over 16 amino acids. V lost 1 base and J lost 2; bases outside the gene matches: 7. Germline-derived CDR1 and CDR2 are SGHRS and YFSETQ. The CDR3 loop reads CASSLKLAGLTYEQYF. In nucleotides, the CDR3 is TGCGCCAGCAGCTTGAAACTAGCGGGCCTAACCTACGAGCAGTACTTC. Complete variable domain (other parts from reference TRBV5-1 and TRBJ2-7): KAGVTQTPRYLIKTRGQQVTLSCSPISGHRSVSWYQQTPGQGLQFLFEYFSETQRNKGNFPGRFSGRQFSNSRSEMNVSTLELGDSALYLCASSLKLAGLTYEQYFGPGTRLTVT.

On this clone itself: The sample contains more than one DNA sequence encoding this CDR3. The rearrangement uses TRBV7-9 and TRBJ1-6, with a tentative D call TRBD1 (5 bases). This CDR3 has 14 amino acids. The germline CDR1 and CDR2 sequences are SEHNR and FQNEAQ (reference sequence). The V end was cut by 2 bases, the J end by 10 bases, with 12 bases between. The CDR3 spells CASSLSGDGSPLHF. The DNA of the CDR3 is TGTGCCAGCAGCTTATCTGGGGACGGGTCACCCCTCCACTTT.

This clone was counted a single time. V usage is TRBV27 and J usage is TRBJ1-6, with TRBD1 matching over 8 bases. Germline V gene lookup returns CDR1 MNHEY and CDR2 SMNVEV (reference sequence). V trimming: 3 bases; J trimming: 8 bases; junction bases outside the gene matches: 6. The CDR3 covers 15 residues. CDR3: CASSFGTGLYSPLHF. DNA of the CDR3: TGTGCCAGCAGTTTCGGGACAGGCCTTTATTCACCCCTCCACTTT.

This chain connects TRBV29-1 to TRBJ1-3; the D is unclear. Germline loops: CDR1 SQVTM, CDR2 ANQGSEA. This CDR3 is built from 14 residues. V shed 0 bases and J shed 0 bases, with 6 bases lying between them. CDR3 loop: CSVEEGFSGNTIYF. DNA of the CDR3: TGCAGCGTTGAAGAGGGGTTCTCTGGAAACACCATATATTTT.

This clone has just one count. V gene TRBV10-3 combines with J gene TRBJ1-1, with D possibly TRBD1 on 5 matching bases. The V end was cut by 3 bases, the J end by 4 bases, with 18 bases between. Germline assignment: CDR1 ENHRY and CDR2 SYGVKD. The CDR3 spans 16 residues. The CDR3 coding sequence is TGTGCCATCAGTGAAAGGGGCCCCCCGGCGGGCACTGAAGCTTTCTTT. Translated, it gives CAISERGPPAGTEAFF.

This chain connects TRBV6-5 to TRBJ2-1; D gene unclear. The CDR3 sequence is 13 residues long. CDR1 MNHEY and CDR2 SVGAGI come from the germline V gene. Trimming removed 6 bases from V and 9 bases from J, with 15 bases in between. This CDR3 is CASRPFRNVEQFF. The CDR3 DNA reads as TGTGCCAGCAGGCCTTTTAGGAATGTTGAGCAGTTCTTC.

The chain joins TRBV18 to TRBJ1-5; no firm D call. Trimming cost V 2 bases and J 4 bases, with 3 bases left between them. Germline V gene sequence: CDR1 KGHSH, CDR2 LQKENI. The CDR3 runs 12 residues. The CDR3 region is CASSPGNQPQHF. The CDR3 bases are TGTGCCAGCTCACCAGGGAATCAGCCCCAGCATTTT.

The V gene is TRBV27, the J gene TRBJ2-7; 7 bases map to TRBD1. The CDR3 consists of 15 residues. Germline CDR1 MNHEY, CDR2 SMNVEV (reference sequence). J lost 5 bases, V lost 2 bases, and 9 bases had no gene match. The CDR3: CASSLRQGVLHEQYF. The DNA for the CDR3 is TGTGCCAGCAGTTTACGACAGGGAGTACTCCACGAGCAGTACTTC.

The chain combines TRBV12-5 with TRBJ1-4; 9 bases map to TRBD1. The trim removed 4 bases at V and 3 bases at J, leaving 12 bases unmatched. The CDR3 covers 18 residues. Germline V gene sequence: CDR1 LGHNT, CDR2 FRNRAP. The CDR3 nucleotides read TGTGCTAGTGGTTGGGCCTTGGGGACAGGGATGTCTAATGAAAAACTGTTTTTT. It translates to CASGWALGTGMSNEKLFF.

The rearrangement uses TRBV6-5 and TRBJ1-2; tentatively, D is TRBD1 (5 bases). This CDR3 has 13 residues. The germline V gene encodes CDR1 MNHEY and CDR2 SVGAGI. With 10 bases removed from V and 7 bases from J, the gap between germline ends came to 19 bases. The CDR3 region is CATRDADRSGYTF. CDR3 nucleotides: TGTGCCACGCGGGACGCAGATCGGTCTGGCTACACCTTC.